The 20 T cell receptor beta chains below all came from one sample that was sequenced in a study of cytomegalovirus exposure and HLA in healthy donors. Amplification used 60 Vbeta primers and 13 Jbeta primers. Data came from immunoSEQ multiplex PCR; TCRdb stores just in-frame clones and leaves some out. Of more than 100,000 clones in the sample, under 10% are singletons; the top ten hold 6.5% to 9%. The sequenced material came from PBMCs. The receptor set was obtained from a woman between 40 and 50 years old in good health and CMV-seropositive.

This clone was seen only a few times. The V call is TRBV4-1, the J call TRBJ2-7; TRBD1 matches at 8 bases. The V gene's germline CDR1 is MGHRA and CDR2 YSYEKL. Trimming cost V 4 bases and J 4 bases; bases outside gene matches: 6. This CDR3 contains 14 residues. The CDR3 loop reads CASSLTTGEYEQYF. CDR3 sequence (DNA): TGCGCCAGCAGCCTGACGACAGGGGAATACGAGCAGTACTTC.

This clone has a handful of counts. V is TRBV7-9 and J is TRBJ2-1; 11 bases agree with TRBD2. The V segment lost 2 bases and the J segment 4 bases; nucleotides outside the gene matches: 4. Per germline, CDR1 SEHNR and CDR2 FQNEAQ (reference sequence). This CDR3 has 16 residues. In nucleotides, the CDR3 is TGTGCCAGCAGCTTATCACTAGCGGGGGTGTACAATGAGCAGTTCTTC. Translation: CASSLSLAGVYNEQFF.

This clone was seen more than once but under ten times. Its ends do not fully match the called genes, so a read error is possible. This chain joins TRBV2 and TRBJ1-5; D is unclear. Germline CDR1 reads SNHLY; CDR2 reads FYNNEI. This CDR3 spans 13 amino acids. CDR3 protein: CASRVNSNQLQHF. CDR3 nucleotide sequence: TGTGCCAGCAGAGTTAATAGCAATCAGCTCCAGCATTTT. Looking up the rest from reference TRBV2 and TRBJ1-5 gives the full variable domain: EPEVTQTPSHQVTQMGQEVILRCVPISNHLYFYWYRQILGQKVEFLVSFYNNEISEKSEIFDDQFSVERPDGSNFTLKIRSTKLEDSAMYFCASRVNSNQLQHFGDGTRLSIL.

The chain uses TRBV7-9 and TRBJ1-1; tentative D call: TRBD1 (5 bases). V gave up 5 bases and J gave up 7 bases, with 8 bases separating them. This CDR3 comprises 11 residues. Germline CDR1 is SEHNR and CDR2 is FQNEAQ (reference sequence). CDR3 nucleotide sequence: TGTGCCAGCAGCCTACAGGATGAAGCTTTCTTT. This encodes CASSLQDEAFF.

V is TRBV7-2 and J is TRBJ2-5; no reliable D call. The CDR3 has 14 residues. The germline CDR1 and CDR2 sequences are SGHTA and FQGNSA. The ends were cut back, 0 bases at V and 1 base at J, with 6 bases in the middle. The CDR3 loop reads CASSLAQFQETQYF. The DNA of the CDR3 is TGTGCCAGCAGCTTAGCCCAGTTCCAAGAGACCCAGTACTTC.

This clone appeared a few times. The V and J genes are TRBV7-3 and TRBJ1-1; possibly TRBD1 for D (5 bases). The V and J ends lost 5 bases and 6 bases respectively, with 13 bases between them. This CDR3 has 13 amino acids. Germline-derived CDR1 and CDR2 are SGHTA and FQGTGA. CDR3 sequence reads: CASSPEGSPEAFF. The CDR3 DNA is TGTGCCAGCAGCCCGGAGGGGAGCCCTGAAGCTTTCTTT.

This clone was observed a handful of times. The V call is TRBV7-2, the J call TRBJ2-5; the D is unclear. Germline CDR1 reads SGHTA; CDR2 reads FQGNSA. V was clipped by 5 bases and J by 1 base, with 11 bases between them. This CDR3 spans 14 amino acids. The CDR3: CASSRAAFQETQYF. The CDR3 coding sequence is TGTGCCAGCAGCCGTGCGGCTTTCCAAGAGACCCAGTACTTC.

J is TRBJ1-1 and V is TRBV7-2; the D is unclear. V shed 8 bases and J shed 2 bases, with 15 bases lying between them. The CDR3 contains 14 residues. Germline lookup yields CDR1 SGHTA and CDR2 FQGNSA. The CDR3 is CASFLSGANTEAFF. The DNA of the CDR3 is TGTGCCAGCTTTCTTTCTGGAGCTAACACTGAAGCTTTCTTT.

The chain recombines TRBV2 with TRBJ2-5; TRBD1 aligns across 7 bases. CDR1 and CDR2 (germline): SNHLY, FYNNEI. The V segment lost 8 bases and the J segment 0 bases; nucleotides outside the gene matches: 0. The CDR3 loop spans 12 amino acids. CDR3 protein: CASDRDQETQYF. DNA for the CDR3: TGTGCCAGCGACAGGGACCAAGAGACCCAGTACTTC.

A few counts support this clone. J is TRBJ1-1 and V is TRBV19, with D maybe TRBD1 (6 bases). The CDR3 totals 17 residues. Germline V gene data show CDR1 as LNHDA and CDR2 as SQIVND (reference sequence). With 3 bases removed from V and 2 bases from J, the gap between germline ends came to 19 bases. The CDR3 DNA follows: TGTGCCAGTAGTATCGGGGGGGCAGAGACTCGCAACACTGAAGCTTTCTTT. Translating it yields CASSIGGAETRNTEAFF.

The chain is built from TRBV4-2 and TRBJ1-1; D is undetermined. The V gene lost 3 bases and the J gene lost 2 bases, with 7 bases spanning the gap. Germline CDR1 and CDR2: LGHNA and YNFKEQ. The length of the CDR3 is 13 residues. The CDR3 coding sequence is TGTGCCAGCAGCCAGGACTATAACACTGAAGCTTTCTTT. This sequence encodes CASSQDYNTEAFF.

CDR3 bases: TGTGCCAGCAGCTTGGGAGGGGGGGATGGCCGGCTTGAGCAGTTCTTC. This sequence encodes CASSLGGGDGRLEQFF. The rearrangement links TRBV5-4 to TRBJ2-1, with a weak D call TRBD2 (7 bases). This CDR3 has 16 amino acids. The germline V gene has CDR1 SGHNT and CDR2 YYREEE (reference sequence). V lost 0 bases to trimming and J lost 9 bases, with 19 bases between them.

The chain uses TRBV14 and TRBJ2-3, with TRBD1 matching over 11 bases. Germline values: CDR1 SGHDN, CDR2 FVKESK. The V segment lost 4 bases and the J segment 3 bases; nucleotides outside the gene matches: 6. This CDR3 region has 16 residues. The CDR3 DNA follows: TGTGCCAGCAGCCGTCGGACAGGGGGCGGGACAGATACGCAGTATTTT. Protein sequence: CASSRRTGGGTDTQYF.

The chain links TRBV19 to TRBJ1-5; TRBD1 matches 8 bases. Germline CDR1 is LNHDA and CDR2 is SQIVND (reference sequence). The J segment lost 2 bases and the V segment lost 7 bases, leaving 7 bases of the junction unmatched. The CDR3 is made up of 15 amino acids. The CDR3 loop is CASNTRGLGNQPQHF. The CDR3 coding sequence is TGTGCCAGTAACACCAGGGGGCTAGGCAATCAGCCCCAGCATTTT.

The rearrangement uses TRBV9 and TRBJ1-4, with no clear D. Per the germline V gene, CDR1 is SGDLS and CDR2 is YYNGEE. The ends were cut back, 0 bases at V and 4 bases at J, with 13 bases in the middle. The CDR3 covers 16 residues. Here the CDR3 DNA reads TGTGCCAGCAGCGTAGAGGCGGGTCTAATTAATGAAAAACTGTTTTTT. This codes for CASSVEAGLINEKLFF.

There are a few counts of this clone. CDR3 sequence reads: CASSLVRGAYTF. For the CDR3, the DNA is TGTGCCAGCAGCTTAGTTAGGGGTGCCTACACCTTC. The rearrangement uses TRBV11-2 and TRBJ1-2, with a possible D match to TRBD1 (5 bases). Trimming shortened V by 1 base and J by 10 bases, and 10 bases separated the two germline ends. The CDR3 has 12 residues. The germline gives CDR1 SGHAT, CDR2 FQNNGV. The variable domain in full, completed from reference TRBV11-2 and TRBJ1-2, reads EAGVAQSPRYKIIEKRQSVAFWCNPISGHATLYWYQQILGQGPKLLIQFQNNGVVDDSQLPKDRFSAERLKGVDSTLKIQPAKLEDSAVYLCASSLVRGAYTFGSGTRLTVV.

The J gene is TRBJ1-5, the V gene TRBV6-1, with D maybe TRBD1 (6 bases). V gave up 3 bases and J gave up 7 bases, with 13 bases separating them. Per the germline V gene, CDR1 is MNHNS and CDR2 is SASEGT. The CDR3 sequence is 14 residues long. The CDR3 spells CASSDLGGRQPQHF. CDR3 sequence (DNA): TGTGCCAGCAGTGATCTGGGGGGGCGGCAGCCCCAGCATTTT.

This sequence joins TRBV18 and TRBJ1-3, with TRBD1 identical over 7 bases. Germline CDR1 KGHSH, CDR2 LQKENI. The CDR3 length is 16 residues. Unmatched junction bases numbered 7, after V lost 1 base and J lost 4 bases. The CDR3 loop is CASSPRLPGQGNTIYF. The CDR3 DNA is TGTGCCAGCTCACCACGGCTACCGGGACAGGGAAACACCATATATTTT.

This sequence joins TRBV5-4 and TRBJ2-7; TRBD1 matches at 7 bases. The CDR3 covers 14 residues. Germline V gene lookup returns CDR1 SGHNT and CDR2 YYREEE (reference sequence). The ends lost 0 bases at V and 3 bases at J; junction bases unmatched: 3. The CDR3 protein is CASSLDRGNYEQYF. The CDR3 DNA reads TGTGCCAGCAGCTTGGACAGGGGAAACTACGAGCAGTACTTC.

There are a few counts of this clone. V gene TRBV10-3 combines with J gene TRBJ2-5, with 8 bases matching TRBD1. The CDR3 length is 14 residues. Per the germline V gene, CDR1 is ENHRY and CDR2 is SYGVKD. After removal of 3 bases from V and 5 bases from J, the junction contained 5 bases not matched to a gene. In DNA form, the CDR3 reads TGTGCCATCAGTGACAGGGGGCCTAGTGAGACCCAGTACTTC. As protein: CAISDRGPSETQYF.